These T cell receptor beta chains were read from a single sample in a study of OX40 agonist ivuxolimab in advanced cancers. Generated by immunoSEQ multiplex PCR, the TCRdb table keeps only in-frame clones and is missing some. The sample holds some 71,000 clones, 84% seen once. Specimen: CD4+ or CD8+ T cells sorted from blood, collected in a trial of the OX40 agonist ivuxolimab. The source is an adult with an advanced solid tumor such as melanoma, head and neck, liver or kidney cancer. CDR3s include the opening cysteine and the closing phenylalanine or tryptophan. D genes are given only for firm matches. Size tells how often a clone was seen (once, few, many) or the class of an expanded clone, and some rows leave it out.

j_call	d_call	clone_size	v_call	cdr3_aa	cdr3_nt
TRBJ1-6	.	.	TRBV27	CASRSVGSPLHF	TGTGCCAGCAGATCAGTAGGTTCACCCCTCCACTTT
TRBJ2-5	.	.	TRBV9	CASSGDRYGRETQYF	TGTGCCAGCAGCGGCGACAGGTACGGCAGGGAGACCCAGTACTTC
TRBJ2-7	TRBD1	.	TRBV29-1	CSVRQGADYEQYF	TGCAGCGTTCGACAGGGGGCGGACTACGAGCAGTACTTC
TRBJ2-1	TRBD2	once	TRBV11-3	CASSIAGSGPYNEQFF	TGTGCCAGCAGCATAGCGGGGAGCGGTCCCTACAATGAGCAGTTCTTC
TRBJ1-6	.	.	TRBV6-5	CASSRGGPNSPLHF	TGTGCCAGCAGCCGAGGTGGACCAAATTCACCCCTCCACTTT
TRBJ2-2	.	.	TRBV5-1	CASSFDVGTNTGELFF	TGCGCCAGCAGCTTTGACGTAGGAACCAACACCGGGGAGCTGTTTTTT
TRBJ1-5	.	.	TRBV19	CASSPRKQGSNQPQHF	TGTGCCAGTAGTCCACGAAAACAGGGTAGCAATCAGCCCCAGCATTTT
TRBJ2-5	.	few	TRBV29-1	CSVDEGGAPKTQYF	TGCAGCGTTGATGAGGGCGGGGCCCCGAAGACCCAGTACTTC
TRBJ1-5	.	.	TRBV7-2	CASSLFWGPQPQHF	TGTGCCAGCAGCTTATTCTGGGGTCCTCAGCCCCAGCATTTT
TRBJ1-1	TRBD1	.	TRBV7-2	CASSSTGFKPEAFF	TGTGCCAGCAGCTCGACAGGGTTCAAACCCGAAGCTTTCTTT
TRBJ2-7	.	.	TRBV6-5	CASSRGVGLDEQYF	TGTGCCAGCAGCCGGGGCGTAGGGCTCGACGAGCAGTACTTC
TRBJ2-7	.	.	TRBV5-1	CASSLEQTPYEQYF	TGCGCCAGCAGCTTGGAACAGACCCCCTACGAGCAGTACTTC
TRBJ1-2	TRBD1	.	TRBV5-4	CASSFGDRGFGYTF	TGTGCCAGCAGCTTTGGAGACAGGGGCTTTGGCTACACCTTC
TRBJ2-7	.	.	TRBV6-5	CASLGGALYEQYF	TGTGCCAGCCTGGGGGGCGCGCTCTACGAGCAGTACTTC
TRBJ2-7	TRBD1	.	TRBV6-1	CASSEKERDRGYEQYF	TGTGCCAGCAGTGAAAAGGAAAGGGACAGGGGCTACGAGCAGTACTTC
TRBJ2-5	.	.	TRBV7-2	CASSSIWGIQETQYF	TGTGCCAGCAGCTCCATCTGGGGGATCCAAGAGACCCAGTACTTC
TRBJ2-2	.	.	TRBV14	CASSQLETGELFF	TGTGCCAGCAGCCAGTTAGAGACCGGGGAGCTGTTTTTT
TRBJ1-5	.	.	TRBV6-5	CASSSNSGREPQHF	TGTGCCAGCAGTTCGAACTCAGGTCGGGAGCCCCAGCATTTT
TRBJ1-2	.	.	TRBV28	CASSLRVGREYGYTF	TGTGCCAGCAGTTTACGCGTAGGCAGGGAATATGGCTACACCTTC
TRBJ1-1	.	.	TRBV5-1	CASSFGGSFHTEAFF	TGCGCCAGCAGCTTCGGGGGGAGCTTCCACACTGAAGCTTTCTTT
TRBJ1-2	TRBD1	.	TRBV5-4	CASSAIGQGAGGYTF	TGTGCCAGCAGCGCAATTGGACAGGGGGCAGGTGGCTACACCTTC
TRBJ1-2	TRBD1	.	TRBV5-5	CASSFRQGTNYGYTF	TGTGCCAGCAGCTTTAGACAGGGGACTAACTATGGCTACACCTTC
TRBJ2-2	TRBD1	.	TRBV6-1	CASSELGFQGANTGELFF	TGTGCCAGCAGTGAACTCGGCTTTCAGGGGGCGAACACCGGGGAGCTGTTTTTT
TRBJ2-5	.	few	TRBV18	CASSPPGANQETQYF	TGTGCCAGCTCACCACCTGGCGCTAATCAAGAGACCCAGTACTTC
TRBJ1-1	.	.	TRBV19	CASSPLEVNTEAFF	TGTGCCAGTAGCCCTCTAGAGGTGAACACTGAAGCTTTCTTT
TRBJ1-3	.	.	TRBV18	CASSRNPSGATVSGNTIYF	TGTGCCAGCTCACGAAATCCATCAGGCGCCACTGTCTCTGGAAACACCATATATTTT
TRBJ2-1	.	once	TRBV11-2	CASSLERGGKNEQFF	TGTGCCAGCAGCTTAGAAAGGGGCGGGAAGAATGAGCAGTTCTTC
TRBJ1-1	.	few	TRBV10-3	CAISESNLGGTEAFF	TGTGCCATCAGTGAGTCGAACCTGGGCGGCACTGAAGCTTTCTTT
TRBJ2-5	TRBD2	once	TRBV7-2	CASQGGGAVGTQYF	TGTGCCAGCCAGGGCGGGGGGGCCGTCGGGACCCAGTACTTC
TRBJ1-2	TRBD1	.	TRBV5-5	CASKPGQLHGYTF	TGTGCCAGCAAGCCGGGACAGCTTCATGGCTACACCTTC
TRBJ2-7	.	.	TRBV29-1	CSVDLGAGYEQYF	TGCAGCGTTGACTTGGGGGCAGGGTACGAGCAGTACTTC
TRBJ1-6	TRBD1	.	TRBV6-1	CASSEVGGGENSPLHF	TGTGCCAGCAGTGAAGTTGGAGGGGGCGAGAATTCACCCCTCCACTTT
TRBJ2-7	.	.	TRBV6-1	CASSLGYEQYF	TGTGCCAGCAGCCTCGGCTACGAGCAGTACTTC
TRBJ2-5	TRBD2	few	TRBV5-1	CASSLGTSGYETQYF	TGCGCCAGCAGCTTGGGGACTAGCGGTTATGAGACCCAGTACTTC
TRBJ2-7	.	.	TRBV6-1	CASSELGGRLTIYEQYF	TGTGCCAGCAGTGAACTCGGAGGGCGCCTGACCATCTACGAGCAGTACTTC
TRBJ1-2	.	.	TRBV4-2	CASRSGDYGYTF	TGTGCCAGCCGATCAGGAGACTATGGCTACACCTTC
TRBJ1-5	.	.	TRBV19	CASSIDGGGVPSNQPQHF	TGTGCCAGTAGTATAGATGGGGGAGGAGTTCCTAGCAATCAGCCCCAGCATTTT
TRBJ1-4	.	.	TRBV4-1	CASSQVVRTAALEKLFF	TGCGCCAGCAGCCAAGTCGTCCGGACGGCCGCTCTAGAAAAACTGTTTTTT
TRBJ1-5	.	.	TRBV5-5	CASSPTGTSNQPQHF	TGTGCCAGCAGCCCAACAGGGACCAGCAATCAGCCCCAGCATTTT
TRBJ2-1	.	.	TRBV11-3	CASSLALSTNEQFF	TGTGCCAGCAGCTTAGCGTTAAGTACCAATGAGCAGTTCTTC
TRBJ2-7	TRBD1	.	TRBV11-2	CASSLKGDRFYEQYF	TGTGCCAGCAGCTTAAAGGGGGACAGATTCTACGAGCAGTACTTC
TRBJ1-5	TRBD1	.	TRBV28	CASSITRGIAQPQHF	TGTGCCAGCTCAATCACCAGGGGGATCGCCCAGCCCCAGCATTTT
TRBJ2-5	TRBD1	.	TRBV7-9	CASSLGGTGASLETQYF	TGTGCCAGCAGCTTGGGCGGGACAGGGGCATCGTTGGAGACCCAGTACTTC
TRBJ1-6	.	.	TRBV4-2	CASSQDRDKNSPLHF	TGTGCCAGCAGCCAAGATAGGGACAAGAATTCACCCCTCCACTTT
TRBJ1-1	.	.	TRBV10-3	CAIREEGYTTAEAFF	TGTGCCATCAGGGAGGAAGGTTACACCACCGCTGAAGCTTTCTTT
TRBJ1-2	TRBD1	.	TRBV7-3	CASSSGGQGIRGYTF	TGTGCCAGCAGCTCCGGAGGACAGGGTATAAGGGGCTACACCTTC
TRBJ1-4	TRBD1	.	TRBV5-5	CASSTQGPRGEKLFF	TGTGCCAGCAGCACACAGGGGCCGAGAGGGGAAAAACTGTTTTTT
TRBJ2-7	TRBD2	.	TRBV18	CASSPGTSGRNYEQYF	TGTGCCAGCTCACCCGGGACTAGCGGGAGGAACTACGAGCAGTACTTC
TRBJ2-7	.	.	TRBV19	CASSIDEGYYEQYF	TGTGCCAGTAGTATAGATGAGGGCTACTACGAGCAGTACTTC
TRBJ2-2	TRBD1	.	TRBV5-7	CASSLDRGRTGELFF	TGTGCCAGCAGCTTGGACAGGGGTAGGACCGGGGAGCTGTTTTTT
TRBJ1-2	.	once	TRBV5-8	CASSKGHFEDGYTF	TGTGCCAGCAGCAAGGGACATTTTGAAGATGGCTACACCTTC
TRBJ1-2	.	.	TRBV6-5	CASSSGIFAGYTF	TGTGCCAGCAGCAGCGGGATCTTTGCTGGATACACCTTC
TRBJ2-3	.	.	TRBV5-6	CASSRGTGGDGTDTQYF	TGTGCCAGCAGCCGTGGAACAGGAGGGGATGGCACAGATACGCAGTATTTT
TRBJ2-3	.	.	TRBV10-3	CAISELGLANTDTQYF	TGTGCCATCAGTGAGCTGGGACTCGCCAACACAGATACGCAGTATTTT
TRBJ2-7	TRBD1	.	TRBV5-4	CASSLGGDRVTNQHF	TGTGCCAGCAGCTTGGGGGGGGACAGGGTTACGAACCAGCACTTC
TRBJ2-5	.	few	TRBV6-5	CASRPGTAWETQYF	TGTGCCAGCAGACCCGGGACGGCATGGGAGACCCAGTACTTC
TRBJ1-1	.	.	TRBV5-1	CASSPGGWSEAFF	TGCGCCAGCAGCCCGGGGGGATGGTCTGAAGCTTTCTTT